This is a list of T cell receptor beta chains from one sample in a study of blood T cell repertoires in COVID-19. Sequencing was performed with immunoSEQ multiplex PCR; in TCRdb, only in-frame clones are kept and a portion is missing. The sample lists 85,000 to 130,000 clones; 75% to 85% were seen once. The sample consisted of peripheral blood. Source of these receptors: a man aged 55 to 69 with acute or convalescent COVID-19. Both conserved end residues are part of each CDR3. D genes are given only for firm matches. Some rows mark clone size as missing; the rest say once, few, many or name a class of expanded clone.

clone size: -; J gene: TRBJ2-2; D gene: TRBD2; V gene: TRBV9; CDR3 protein: CASSVPPGLAGGGTGELFF; CDR3 DNA: TGTGCCAGCAGCGTGCCCCCGGGACTAGCGGGAGGAGGAACCGGGGAGCTGTTTTTT
clone size: few; J gene: TRBJ2-5; D gene: -; V gene: TRBV28; CDR3 protein: CASSLPQAALQETQYF; CDR3 DNA: TGTGCCAGCAGTCTCCCCCAGGCTGCACTCCAAGAGACCCAGTACTTC
clone size: -; J gene: TRBJ2-7; D gene: TRBD2; V gene: TRBV27; CDR3 protein: CASSLFLRTSGEQYF; CDR3 DNA: TGTGCCAGCAGTTTGTTCCTACGGACTAGCGGGGAGCAGTACTTC
clone size: -; J gene: TRBJ1-3; D gene: -; V gene: TRBV6-5; CDR3 protein: CASSYGLGNTIYF; CDR3 DNA: TGTGCCAGCAGTTATGGCTTAGGAAACACCATATATTTT
clone size: -; J gene: TRBJ2-7; D gene: TRBD2; V gene: TRBV28; CDR3 protein: CASSLSGTSGNYEQYF; CDR3 DNA: TGTGCCAGCAGTTTATCCGGGACTAGCGGGAACTACGAGCAGTACTTC
clone size: -; J gene: TRBJ1-1; D gene: TRBD1; V gene: TRBV7-2; CDR3 protein: CASSPSQWTGVATEAFF; CDR3 DNA: TGTGCCAGCAGCCCTTCTCAGTGGACAGGGGTCGCCACTGAAGCTTTCTTT
clone size: once; J gene: TRBJ2-5; D gene: -; V gene: TRBV5-1; CDR3 protein: CASSLPQQETQYF; CDR3 DNA: TGCGCCAGCAGCTTGCCCCAGCAAGAGACCCAGTACTTC
clone size: -; J gene: TRBJ1-2; D gene: TRBD1; V gene: TRBV7-9; CDR3 protein: CATEQGSNYGYTF; CDR3 DNA: TGTGCCACCGAACAGGGGTCTAACTATGGCTACACCTTC
clone size: -; J gene: TRBJ1-1; D gene: -; V gene: TRBV28; CDR3 protein: CASSLLPRQGETFF; CDR3 DNA: TGTGCCAGCAGTTTATTACCCCGCCAGGGTGAAACTTTCTTT
clone size: -; J gene: TRBJ2-4; D gene: TRBD2; V gene: TRBV18; CDR3 protein: CASSPRGTSVGIQYF; CDR3 DNA: TGTGCCAGCTCACCACGCGGGACTAGCGTCGGCATTCAGTACTTC
clone size: -; J gene: TRBJ2-7; D gene: TRBD1; V gene: TRBV6-5; CDR3 protein: CASSYSGQQGDQYF; CDR3 DNA: TGTGCCAGCAGTTACTCGGGGCAACAGGGGGACCAGTACTTC
clone size: -; J gene: TRBJ2-3; D gene: TRBD2; V gene: TRBV9; CDR3 protein: CASSVLSGGQTDTQYF; CDR3 DNA: TGTGCCAGCAGCGTATTGAGCGGGGGCCAAACAGATACGCAGTATTTT
clone size: -; J gene: TRBJ2-3; D gene: -; V gene: TRBV6-5; CDR3 protein: CASRPGGRDTQYF; CDR3 DNA: TGTGCCAGCAGGCCTGGGGGGAGGGATACGCAGTATTTT
clone size: -; J gene: TRBJ2-3; D gene: TRBD2; V gene: TRBV7-3; CDR3 protein: CASSLIAGGLDTQYF; CDR3 DNA: TGTGCCAGCAGCTTAATTGCGGGAGGGTTAGATACGCAGTATTTT
clone size: -; J gene: TRBJ1-1; D gene: -; V gene: TRBV7-8; CDR3 protein: CASRLALMNTEAFF; CDR3 DNA: TGTGCCAGCAGGCTAGCCCTCATGAACACTGAAGCTTTCTTT
clone size: -; J gene: TRBJ1-6; D gene: -; V gene: TRBV12-3/TRBV12-4; CDR3 protein: CASSDTWSSPLHF; CDR3 DNA: TGTGCCAGCAGTGATACCTGGAGTTCACCCCTCCACTTT
clone size: -; J gene: TRBJ1-1; D gene: -; V gene: TRBV6-1; CDR3 protein: CASSEGGGTEAFF; CDR3 DNA: TGTGCCAGCAGTGAAGGAGGGGGTACTGAAGCTTTCTTT
clone size: once; J gene: TRBJ2-2; D gene: TRBD2; V gene: TRBV11-2; CDR3 protein: CAIPRGGGTGELFF; CDR3 DNA: TGTGCCATCCCACGGGGGGGCGGGACCGGGGAGCTGTTTTTT
clone size: few; J gene: TRBJ2-3; D gene: -; V gene: TRBV6-4; CDR3 protein: CASSDASTQYF; CDR3 DNA: TGTGCCAGCAGTGACGCGTCTACGCAGTATTTT
clone size: -; J gene: TRBJ2-3; D gene: TRBD2; V gene: TRBV7-9; CDR3 protein: CASSQLAPRGDTQYF; CDR3 DNA: TGTGCCAGCAGCCAACTAGCGCCGCGGGGAGATACGCAGTATTTT
clone size: -; J gene: TRBJ1-1; D gene: -; V gene: TRBV7-9; CDR3 protein: CASSLEQNTEAFF; CDR3 DNA: TGTGCCAGCAGCTTAGAACAGAACACTGAAGCTTTCTTT
clone size: many; J gene: TRBJ2-3; D gene: -; V gene: TRBV19; CDR3 protein: CASGQGSTDTQYF; CDR3 DNA: TGTGCCAGTGGTCAGGGGAGCACAGATACGCAGTATTTT
clone size: -; J gene: TRBJ1-3; D gene: TRBD1; V gene: TRBV7-8; CDR3 protein: CASSFLTGVGNTIYF; CDR3 DNA: TGTGCCAGCAGCTTCCTCACAGGGGTCGGAAACACCATATATTTT
clone size: -; J gene: TRBJ1-1; D gene: -; V gene: TRBV6-2/TRBV6-3; CDR3 protein: CASSWSLQGLPTHTEAFF; CDR3 DNA: TGTGCCAGCAGTTGGAGTTTACAGGGTCTCCCAACCCACACTGAAGCTTTCTTT
clone size: -; J gene: TRBJ1-6; D gene: -; V gene: TRBV2; CDR3 protein: CASSGQDSPLHF; CDR3 DNA: TGTGCCAGCAGTGGTCAGGATTCACCCCTCCACTTT
clone size: -; J gene: TRBJ2-7; D gene: TRBD1; V gene: TRBV6-2/TRBV6-3; CDR3 protein: CASSSGQGLSYEQYF; CDR3 DNA: TGTGCCAGCAGCTCGGGACAGGGTCTGTCCTACGAGCAGTACTTC
clone size: -; J gene: TRBJ2-7; D gene: -; V gene: TRBV5-6; CDR3 protein: CASSLGLQGFRSYEQYF; CDR3 DNA: TGTGCCAGCAGCTTGGGGTTACAGGGTTTCCGCTCCTACGAGCAGTACTTC
clone size: -; J gene: TRBJ1-4; D gene: -; V gene: TRBV11-3; CDR3 protein: CASSPAGRGVEKLFF; CDR3 DNA: TGTGCCAGCAGCCCCGCCGGGAGGGGGGTTGAAAAACTGTTTTTT
clone size: -; J gene: TRBJ1-2; D gene: TRBD1; V gene: TRBV6-5; CDR3 protein: CASTTRDRYRDGYTF; CDR3 DNA: TGTGCCAGCACCACTCGGGACAGGTATAGGGATGGCTACACCTTC
clone size: -; J gene: TRBJ1-5; D gene: TRBD1; V gene: TRBV4-1; CDR3 protein: CASSRPGQVLNQPQHF; CDR3 DNA: TGCGCCAGCAGCCGACCGGGACAGGTACTCAATCAGCCCCAGCATTTT